The 26 T cell receptor beta chains below were found in one sample sequenced in a study of CD8 T cells in ankylosing spondylitis. TCRdb re-analysed the 5' RACE reads in MiXCR, keeping a single row per CDR3 protein. The sample carries under 150,000 distinct CDR3 sequences, around 9.3% recorded once. The sample was blood, either unsorted or a sorted T cell fraction (not recorded which). The receptors were gathered from a male donor with ankylosing spondylitis or in good health (not recorded which).

This clonotype was detected many times. The chain combines TRBV3-1 with TRBJ2-4, with unresolved D. This CDR3 comprises 15 residues. V was clipped by 2 bases and J by 0 bases, with 8 bases between them. CDR1 and CDR2 (germline): LGHDT, YNNKEL (reference sequence). The CDR3 spells CASSQSLAAKNIQYF. CDR3 coding DNA: TGTGCCAGCAGCCAATCCCTGGCAGCCAAAAACATTCAGTACTTC.

This clonotype occurred a few times. V usage is TRBV2 and J usage is TRBJ1-4; 9 bases align to TRBD1. J was trimmed by 8 bases and V by 5 bases; bases with no gene match: 9. CDR3 size: 15 residues. Germline V gene data show CDR1 as SNHLY and CDR2 as FYNNEI. CDR3 residues: CASSTTGTGPEKLFF. CDR3 DNA: TGTGCCAGCAGTACGACCGGGACAGGGCCGGAAAAACTGTTTTTT. Looking up the rest from reference TRBV2 and TRBJ1-4 gives the full variable domain: EPEVTQTPSHQVTQMGQEVILRCVPISNHLYFYWYRQILGQKVEFLVSFYNNEISEKSEIFDDQFSVERPDGSNFTLKIRSTKLEDSAMYFCASSTTGTGPEKLFFGSGTQLSVL.

This clonotype was found many times. The chain links TRBV7-9 to TRBJ2-5; TRBD1 matches at 7 bases. Germline CDR1 reads SEHNR; CDR2 reads FQNEAQ (reference sequence). This CDR3 is 15 amino acids long. With V trimmed by 4 bases and J by 1 base, 6 bases remained unmatched. This CDR3 reads CASSYRGQIQETQYF. The CDR3 coding sequence is TGTGCCAGCAGCTATAGGGGACAGATCCAAGAGACCCAGTACTTC.

As concerns this clonotype: This may be a read error: a much more frequent sequence differs by one nucleotide. This chain uses TRBV7-2 with TRBJ2-5; possible D gene TRBD2, 6 bases. The V gene's germline CDR1 is SGHTA and CDR2 FQGNSA. The CDR3 runs 16 residues. CDR3 loop: CAISLESGRLGETQYF. Written as DNA, the CDR3 is TGTGCCATCAGCTTAGAATCCGGGAGATTAGGAGAGACCCAGTACTTC.

In this sample, this clonotype turned up many times. The gene calls are TRBV5-1 and TRBJ1-3, with no clear D. CDR1 and CDR2 from the germline V gene are SGHRS and YFSETQ. V gave up 0 bases and J gave up 3 bases, with 13 bases separating them. The CDR3 has 16 residues. CDR3 residues: CASSLVPISFGNTIYF. CDR3 nucleotide sequence: TGCGCCAGCAGCTTGGTCCCCATCTCGTTTGGAAACACCATATATTTT.

This chain joins TRBV7-2 and TRBJ2-3, with TRBD2 identical over 15 bases. After removal of 5 bases from V and 4 bases from J, the junction contained 7 bases not matched to a gene. This CDR3 has 17 amino acids. CDR1 SGHTA and CDR2 FQGNSA come from the germline V gene. The CDR3 spells CASSPGLAGGRPDTQYF. DNA of the CDR3: TGTGCCAGCAGCCCCGGACTAGCGGGAGGGAGGCCAGATACGCAGTATTTT.

This clonotype occurred many times. The rearrangement links TRBV29-1 to TRBJ2-1; 7 positions match TRBD2. J lost 0 bases, V lost 1 base, and 0 bases had no gene match. The CDR3 contains 14 residues. Germline loops: CDR1 SQVTM, CDR2 ANQGSEA. DNA for the CDR3: TGCAGCGTTGAAGGGGAGGGCTCCTACAATGAGCAGTTCTTC. Translating it yields CSVEGEGSYNEQFF.

This clonotype has more than one count but fewer than ten. This rearrangement joins TRBV29-1 to TRBJ1-2, with a possible D match to TRBD1 (6 bases). Trimming left V 6 bases short and J 6 bases short, with 20 bases between. CDR3 length: 14 amino acids. Germline lookup yields CDR1 SQVTM and CDR2 ANQGSEA. The CDR3 sequence: CSVKNPGQRDGYTF. The CDR3 bases are TGCAGCGTCAAGAACCCGGGACAACGAGATGGCTACACCTTC.

This clonotype was counted many times. The CDR3 DNA sequence: TGTGCCAGCAGCTTCGCAGGGGTCACAGATACGCAGTATTTT. Its translation is CASSFAGVTDTQYF. The chain is built from TRBV7-2 and TRBJ2-3; D possibly corresponds to TRBD1 (6 bases). The ends were cut back, 3 bases at V and 2 bases at J, with 9 bases in the middle. Looked up from germline, CDR1 is SGHTA and CDR2 is FQGNSA. The CDR3 length is 14 residues.

This clonotype was recorded at least ten times. This rearrangement joins TRBV12-3 or TRBV12-4 to TRBJ1-2; D not resolved. With 7 bases removed from V and 3 bases from J, the gap between germline ends came to 12 bases. This CDR3 comprises 13 residues. The CDR3 DNA reads TGTGCCAGCACCTACGGGCCCGACTATGGCTACACCTTC. Its protein is CASTYGPDYGYTF.

In this sample, this clonotype turned up a few times. For the CDR3, the DNA is TGTGCCAGCAGTCGACAGGGTTATGGCTACACCTTC. It translates to CASSRQGYGYTF. This sequence joins TRBV12-3 or TRBV12-4 and TRBJ1-2; 7 nucleotides match TRBD1. The CDR3 spans 12 residues. With 5 bases clipped from V and 5 bases from J, the junction kept 2 bases outside the gene matches.

The chain uses TRBV4-3 and TRBJ2-1, with a tentative D call TRBD2 (6 bases). Trimming removed 0 bases from V and 8 bases from J, with 26 bases in between. The germline gives CDR1 LGHNA, CDR2 YSLEER. The CDR3 has 19 amino acids. CDR3 DNA sequence: TGCGCCAGCAGCCAAGATTTTTTGGGTCGGACGGGAGCGCTTGATGAGCAGTTCTTC. It translates to CASSQDFLGRTGALDEQFF.

This chain joins TRBV29-1 and TRBJ2-3; possible D gene TRBD2, 6 bases. The CDR3 is 13 amino acids. Germline CDR1 SQVTM, CDR2 ANQGSEA. V lost 1 base to trimming and J lost 1 base, with 6 bases between them. The CDR3 reads CSVEAGGTDTQYF. DNA of the CDR3: TGCAGCGTTGAAGCGGGAGGCACAGATACGCAGTATTTT.

The table lists this clonotype with many counts. The V gene is TRBV28, the J gene TRBJ1-6, with a possible D match to TRBD1 (6 bases). The CDR3 runs 14 residues. Germline CDR1 reads MDHEN; CDR2 reads SYDVKM. Trimming removed 6 bases at V and 8 bases at J, with 14 bases between. The CDR3 DNA reads TGTGCCAGCAGGCCTGGACAGACCCATTCACCCCTCCACTTT. Translating gives CASRPGQTHSPLHF.

This clonotype was found many times. The chain carries TRBV5-1 and TRBJ2-3; TRBD2 matches 9 bases. Germline V gene lookup returns CDR1 SGHRS and CDR2 YFSETQ. The CDR3 contains 17 residues. Germline trimming cut 1 base from V and 0 bases from J; bases unmatched to any gene: 6. CDR3 protein: CASSLYPGLASTDTQYF. CDR3 in DNA: TGCGCCAGCAGCTTGTATCCGGGACTAGCAAGCACAGATACGCAGTATTTT.

The sample holds many counts of this clonotype. This chain links TRBV5-1 with TRBJ2-1; TRBD2 agrees at 7 bases. With V trimmed by 1 base and J by 3 bases, 7 bases remained unmatched. Germline V gene sequence: CDR1 SGHRS, CDR2 YFSETQ. The CDR3 spans 16 residues. Here the CDR3 DNA reads TGCGCCAGCAGCTTGTTGGGGGGGGGAATCTACAATGAGCAGTTCTTC. Translation gives CASSLLGGGIYNEQFF. Full variable domain (remainder filled in from reference TRBV5-1 and TRBJ2-1): KAGVTQTPRYLIKTRGQQVTLSCSPISGHRSVSWYQQTPGQGLQFLFEYFSETQRNKGNFPGRFSGRQFSNSRSEMNVSTLELGDSALYLCASSLLGGGIYNEQFFGPGTRLTVL.

This clonotype appeared many times. The V gene is TRBV5-1, the J gene TRBJ1-1, with a weak D call TRBD1 (6 bases). The CDR3 is made up of 14 amino acids. Trimming removed 6 bases from V and 3 bases from J, with 15 bases in between. Germline assignment: CDR1 SGHRS and CDR2 YFSETQ. DNA of the CDR3: TGCGCCAGCACCTCACAGGGAATGGACACTGAAGCTTTCTTT. Its protein is CASTSQGMDTEAFF.

At least ten counts were recorded for this clonotype. This rearrangement joins TRBV5-1 to TRBJ1-6, with 7 bases aligning to TRBD1. CDR1 and CDR2 (germline): SGHRS, YFSETQ. J gave up 6 bases and V 4 bases, and 1 base lay outside the gene matches. The CDR3 covers 13 residues. The CDR3 nucleotides are TGCGCCAGCAGCCGGGACAGTAATTCACCCCTCCACTTT. Protein product: CASSRDSNSPLHF.

The chain links TRBV20-1 to TRBJ2-5; 7 nucleotides match TRBD1. The CDR3 covers 15 residues. Trimming cost V 0 bases and J 5 bases; bases outside gene matches: 9. Germline values: CDR1 DFQATT, CDR2 SNEGSKA (reference sequence). The CDR3: CSARDLNRGRETQYF. CDR3 coding DNA: TGCAGTGCTAGAGATCTTAACAGGGGAAGGGAGACCCAGTACTTC.

This clonotype has only a few counts. The chain uses TRBV5-1 and TRBJ2-7; 12 nucleotides agree with TRBD2. V shed 2 bases and J 5 bases; nucleotides not matched to a gene: 5. CDR3 length: 15 residues. Germline CDR1 SGHRS, CDR2 YFSETQ. The CDR3 region has the DNA TGCGCCAGCAGCTTCCTAGCGGGAGGGCCAGACGAGCAGTACTTC. Protein: CASSFLAGGPDEQYF.

This clonotype was observed at least ten times. This chain connects TRBV29-1 to TRBJ2-2; D is unresolved. Trimming shortened V by 4 bases and J by 4 bases, and 10 bases separated the two germline ends. Germline CDR1 is SQVTM and CDR2 is ANQGSEA. CDR3 length equals 13 residues. The chain's CDR3 is CSVAVTGTGELFF. The CDR3 nucleotides read TGCAGCGTTGCGGTTACGGGCACCGGGGAGCTGTTTTTT.

This clonotype was recorded many times. The V call is TRBV20-1, the J call TRBJ1-1; D ambiguous. The CDR3 loop spans 10 amino acids. Germline CDR1 is DFQATT and CDR2 is SNEGSKA (reference sequence). The CDR3 DNA sequence: TGCAGCCAGCGGAGTACTGAAGCTTTCTTT. Protein sequence: CSQRSTEAFF.

This clonotype was recorded at least ten times. As DNA, the CDR3 is TGTGCCAGCAGCGCCCGGGGGGTGGGCGGCACCGGGGAGCTGTTTTTT. Translating it yields CASSARGVGGTGELFF. The chain joins TRBV9 to TRBJ2-2; TRBD2 matches 7 bases. The ends lost 3 bases at V and 4 bases at J; junction bases unmatched: 9. This CDR3 is 16 amino acids long. Germline CDR1 is SGDLS and CDR2 is YYNGEE.

At least ten counts were recorded for this clonotype. The chain recombines TRBV2 with TRBJ2-2; maybe TRBD2 (6 bases). Trimming pared 10 bases from V and 7 bases from J, leaving 13 bases between. The CDR3 extends over 12 amino acids. CDR1 is SNHLY, CDR2 FYNNEI, per germline. This chain's CDR3 is CATPGGNGELFF. The DNA for the CDR3 is TGTGCCACCCCTGGCGGGAACGGGGAGCTGTTTTTT.

This clonotype has ten or more counts. The chain carries TRBV7-2 and TRBJ2-1, with 7 bases that match TRBD2. Trimming took 3 bases from V and 7 from J; bases not matched to a gene: 9. The CDR3 covers 15 residues. The germline CDR1 and CDR2 sequences are SGHTA and FQGNSA. DNA for the CDR3: TGTGCCAGCAGCTTCTTAGCGGGTCTTCGGAATGAGCAGTTCTTC. This sequence encodes CASSFLAGLRNEQFF.

This clonotype was seen many times. The chain has TRBV7-2 and TRBJ2-1, with 9 bases aligning to TRBD1. This CDR3 is built from 15 residues. The V gene end was trimmed by 7 bases and the J gene end by 6 bases; junction bases not matched to a gene: 10. CDR1 is SGHTA and CDR2 is FQGNSA in the germline V gene. The CDR3 loop reads CASTQGGQGFNEQFF. The CDR3 nucleotides read TGTGCCAGCACCCAAGGGGGACAGGGATTCAATGAGCAGTTCTTC.